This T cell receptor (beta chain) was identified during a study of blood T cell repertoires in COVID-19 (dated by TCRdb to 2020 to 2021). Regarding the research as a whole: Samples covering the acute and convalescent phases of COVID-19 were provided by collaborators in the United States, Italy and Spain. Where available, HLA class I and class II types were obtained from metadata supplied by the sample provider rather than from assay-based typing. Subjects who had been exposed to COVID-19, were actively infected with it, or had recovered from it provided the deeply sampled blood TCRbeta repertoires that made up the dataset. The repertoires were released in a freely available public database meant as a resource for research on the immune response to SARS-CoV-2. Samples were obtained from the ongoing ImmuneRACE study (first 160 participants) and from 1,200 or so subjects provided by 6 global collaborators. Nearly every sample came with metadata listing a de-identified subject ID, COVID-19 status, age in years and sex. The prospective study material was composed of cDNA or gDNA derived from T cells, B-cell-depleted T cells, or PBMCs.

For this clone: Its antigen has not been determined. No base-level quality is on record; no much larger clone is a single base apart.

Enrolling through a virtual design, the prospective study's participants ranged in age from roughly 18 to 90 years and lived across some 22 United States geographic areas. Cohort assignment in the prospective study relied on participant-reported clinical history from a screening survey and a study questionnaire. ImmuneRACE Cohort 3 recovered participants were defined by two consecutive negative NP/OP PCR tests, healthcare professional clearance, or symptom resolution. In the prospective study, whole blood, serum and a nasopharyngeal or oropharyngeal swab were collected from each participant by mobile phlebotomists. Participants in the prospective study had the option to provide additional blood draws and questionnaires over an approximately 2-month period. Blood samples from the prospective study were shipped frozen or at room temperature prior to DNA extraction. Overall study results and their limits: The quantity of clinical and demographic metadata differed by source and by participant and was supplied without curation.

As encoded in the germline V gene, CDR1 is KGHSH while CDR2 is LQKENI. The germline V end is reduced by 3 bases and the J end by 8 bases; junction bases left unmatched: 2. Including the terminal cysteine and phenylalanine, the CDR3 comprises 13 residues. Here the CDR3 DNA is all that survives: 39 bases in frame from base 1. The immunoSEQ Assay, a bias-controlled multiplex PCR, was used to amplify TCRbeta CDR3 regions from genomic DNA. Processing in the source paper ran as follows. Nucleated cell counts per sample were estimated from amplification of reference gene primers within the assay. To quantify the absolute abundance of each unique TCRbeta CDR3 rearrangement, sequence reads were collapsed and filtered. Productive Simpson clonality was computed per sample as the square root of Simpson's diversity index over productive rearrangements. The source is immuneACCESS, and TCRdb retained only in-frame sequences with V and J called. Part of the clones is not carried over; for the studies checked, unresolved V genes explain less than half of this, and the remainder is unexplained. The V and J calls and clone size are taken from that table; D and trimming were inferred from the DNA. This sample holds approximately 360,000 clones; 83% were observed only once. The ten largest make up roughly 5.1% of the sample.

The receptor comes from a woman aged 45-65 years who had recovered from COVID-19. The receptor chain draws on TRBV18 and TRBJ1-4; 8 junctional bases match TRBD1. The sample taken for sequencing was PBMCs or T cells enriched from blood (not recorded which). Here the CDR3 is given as CASSPDRAEKLFF. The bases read TGTGCCAGCTCACCGGACAGGGCGGAAAAACTGTTTTTT.